Listed below are T cell receptor beta chains from one sample, sequenced in a study of blood T cell repertoires in COVID-19. The assay was immunoSEQ multiplex PCR, and TCRdb's table has in-frame clones only and misses some. The sample lists 70,000 or so clones, approximately 80% seen once, with 5% to 6.5% in the top ten. What was sequenced was peripheral blood. These receptors were obtained from an older woman with acute or convalescent COVID-19. Each CDR3 is given with its conserved first and last residue. Each record gives: J gene, V gene, D gene, clone size, CDR3 protein, CDR3 DNA. The D gene is left open where the match is weak. The size of a clone is reported for some rows only, either as once, few or many, or as a class for expanded clones.

TRBJ1-5,TRBV4-1,.,.,CASSTTSSSQEPQHF,TGCGCCAGCAGCACAACGTCCTCTTCTCAGGAGCCCCAGCATTTT
TRBJ2-3,TRBV5-1,.,once,CASSLGGLAGSTDTQYF,TGCGCCAGCAGCTTGGGTGGGCTAGCCGGTAGCACAGATACGCAGTATTTT
TRBJ2-3,TRBV6-1,.,.,CASSEFSGSTDTQYF,TGTGCCAGCAGTGAATTTAGCGGAAGCACAGATACGCAGTATTTT
TRBJ1-6,TRBV6-5,TRBD1,.,CATEDRASSPLHF,TGTGCCACCGAAGACAGGGCAAGCTCACCCCTCCACTTT
TRBJ1-1,TRBV6-5,.,.,CASSPSVARTEAFF,TGTGCCAGCAGTCCATCGGTTGCGAGGACTGAAGCTTTCTTT
TRBJ2-1,TRBV9,TRBD1,medium-sized,CASSDHRDSPNNEQFF,TGTGCCAGCAGCGACCACCGGGACAGCCCAAACAATGAGCAGTTCTTC
TRBJ2-1,TRBV19,.,.,CASSIRGVGGSSYNEQFF,TGTGCCAGTAGTATTAGGGGTGTTGGAGGGAGCTCCTACAATGAGCAGTTCTTC
TRBJ1-2,TRBV18,TRBD1,.,CASSDRGGGYTF,TGTGCCAGCTCTGACAGGGGAGGTGGCTACACCTTC
TRBJ1-1,TRBV18,.,.,CASSPRQDMNTEAFF,TGTGCCAGCTCACCTCGCCAGGACATGAACACTGAAGCTTTCTTT
TRBJ1-2,TRBV29-1,.,.,CSVEEGGGYGYTF,TGCAGCGTTGAAGAGGGCGGGGGTTATGGCTACACCTTC
TRBJ2-1,TRBV7-3,TRBD2,.,CASSLNLAGGPSEQFF,TGTGCCAGCAGCTTAAATCTAGCGGGGGGGCCCAGTGAGCAGTTCTTC
TRBJ1-2,TRBV18,.,.,CASSPPTVNYGYTF,TGTGCCAGCTCACCACCCACAGTAAACTATGGCTACACCTTC